This is a list of T cell receptor beta chains from one sample in a study of blood T cell repertoires in COVID-19. Data came from immunoSEQ multiplex PCR; TCRdb stores just in-frame clones and leaves some out. The repertoire holds tens of thousands of clones, with about 90% as singletons. Sample: peripheral blood. Receptors were obtained from a man between 18 and 29 years old with COVID-19, enrolled during active disease. The CDR3 runs from the conserved cysteine through the conserved F or W. The D gene is left open where the match is weak. Size is omitted from some rows. Given values are once, few, many or a class for expanded clones.

clone_size,j_call,v_call,d_call,cdr3_aa,cdr3_nt
NA,TRBJ1-2,TRBV18,TRBD1,CASSLLGQGVYYGYTF,TGTGCCAGCTCACTACTGGGACAGGGGGTTTACTATGGCTACACCTTC
NA,TRBJ2-7,TRBV9,TRBD2,CASSVAPSGSSYEQYF,TGTGCCAGCAGCGTAGCCCCTAGCGGGAGCTCCTACGAGCAGTACTTC
NA,TRBJ2-7,TRBV19,TRBD2,CASSFRAGVAYEQYF,TGTGCCAGTAGTTTCCGAGCGGGAGTGGCCTACGAGCAGTACTTC
NA,TRBJ2-7,TRBV2,TRBD2,CASRERLAGGYEQYF,TGTGCCAGCCGAGAGAGACTAGCGGGCGGATACGAGCAGTACTTC
NA,TRBJ1-1,TRBV18,NA,CASSPRGGETEAFF,TGTGCCAGCTCACCCCGGGGAGGGGAGACTGAAGCTTTCTTT
NA,TRBJ2-7,TRBV18,TRBD2,CASSRLADPPYEQYF,TGTGCCAGCTCCCGACTAGCGGATCCTCCCTACGAGCAGTACTTC
NA,TRBJ1-5,TRBV28,TRBD1,CASSSQGVYNQPQHF,TGTGCCAGCAGCTCCCAGGGGGTTTACAATCAGCCCCAGCATTTT
few,TRBJ1-1,TRBV6-5,TRBD1,CASSYWKGALNTEAFF,TGTGCCAGCAGTTACTGGAAGGGGGCGTTGAACACTGAAGCTTTCTTT
NA,TRBJ2-2,TRBV11-1,TRBD1,CASSLALTGGPGELFF,TGTGCCAGCAGCTTAGCGTTGACAGGGGGGCCCGGGGAGCTGTTTTTT
NA,TRBJ2-7,TRBV29-1,TRBD2,CSVYGTSGSLDEQYF,TGCAGCGTCTACGGGACTAGCGGGAGTCTCGACGAGCAGTACTTC
NA,TRBJ1-2,TRBV6-5,TRBD1,CASSYPTGGRDGYTF,TGTGCCAGCAGTTACCCGACAGGGGGCCGGGATGGCTACACCTTC
NA,TRBJ1-5,TRBV7-8,TRBD1,CASSRGGRSNQPQHF,TGTGCCAGCAGCCGAGGGGGCAGGAGCAATCAGCCCCAGCATTTT
NA,TRBJ2-2,TRBV9,TRBD2,CASRGGASGSPGELFF,TGTGCCAGCAGGGGGGGAGCTAGCGGGAGCCCCGGGGAGCTGTTTTTT
NA,TRBJ1-1,TRBV2,NA,CASRARTLNTEAFF,TGTGCCAGCAGGGCCAGAACCCTGAACACTGAAGCTTTCTTT
NA,TRBJ2-2,TRBV18,NA,CASSPARANTGELFF,TGTGCCAGCTCACCTGCCAGGGCTAACACCGGGGAGCTGTTTTTT
once,TRBJ2-2,TRBV4-3,TRBD2,CAGSQEGDRGGLAELNTGELFF,TGCGCCGGCAGCCAAGAAGGCGACAGGGGGGGACTAGCGGAATTGAACACCGGGGAGCTGTTTTTT
NA,TRBJ2-7,TRBV5-1,NA,CASSFEVAYEQYF,TGCGCCAGCAGCTTTGAGGTGGCCTACGAGCAGTACTTC
NA,TRBJ2-1,TRBV28,NA,CASSLYSPSYNEQFF,TGTGCCAGCAGTTTATACTCTCCTTCCTACAATGAGCAGTTCTTC
NA,TRBJ2-7,TRBV6-5,TRBD2,CASSYSSGRAYEQYF,TGTGCCAGCAGTTACTCGAGCGGGAGAGCCTACGAGCAGTACTTC
NA,TRBJ2-1,TRBV6-2/TRBV6-3,NA,CASSAASSYNEQFF,TGTGCCAGCAGTGCGGCCTCATCCTACAATGAGCAGTTCTTC
few,TRBJ2-2,TRBV28,NA,CASSSGTHTGELFF,TGTGCCAGCAGTTCCGGGACACACACCGGGGAGCTGTTTTTT
NA,TRBJ1-2,TRBV5-8,TRBD1,CASSQPGDRAGYTF,TGTGCCAGCAGCCAACCCGGGGACAGAGCCGGCTACACCTTC